The rows below give T cell receptor beta chains drawn from one sample of a study of blood T cell repertoires in COVID-19. Generated by immunoSEQ multiplex PCR, the TCRdb table keeps only in-frame clones and is missing some. Of a few hundred thousand clones in the sample, nearly 90% were seen once. The sequencing input was peripheral blood. These receptors were taken from a woman between 40 and 50 years old who had recovered from COVID-19. Each CDR3 is given with its conserved first and last residue. Each record gives: V gene, J gene, D gene, CDR3 protein, CDR3 DNA. D genes are given only for firm matches.

TRBV7-9	TRBJ1-1	TRBD1	CASSLGQGGSEAFF	TGTGCCAGCAGCTTAGGACAGGGGGGATCTGAAGCTTTCTTT
TRBV3-1/TRBV3-2	TRBJ2-3	TRBD2	CASSQGGGTDTQYF	TGTGCCAGCAGCCAAGGGGGGGGTACAGATACGCAGTATTTT
TRBV19	TRBJ1-4	.	CASSIDRTTNEKLFF	TGTGCCAGTAGTATCGACAGAACAACTAATGAAAAACTGTTTTTT
TRBV5-1	TRBJ2-5	.	CASSLNGGSQETQYF	TGCGCCAGCAGCTTGAACGGTGGGAGCCAAGAGACCCAGTACTTC
TRBV24-1	TRBJ2-1	.	CATSEGGLSNEQFF	TGTGCCACCAGTGAGGGGGGTCTGAGCAATGAGCAGTTCTTC
TRBV7-9	TRBJ1-4	.	CASSLVGQGREKLFF	TGTGCCAGCAGCTTAGTAGGGCAGGGAAGGGAAAAACTGTTTTTT
TRBV24-1	TRBJ2-1	.	CATRAYNEQFF	TGTGCCACGAGAGCCTACAATGAGCAGTTCTTC
TRBV19	TRBJ1-2	.	CASSIPYGRYGYTF	TGTGCCAGTAGTATACCTTACGGGAGATATGGCTACACCTTC
TRBV7-2	TRBJ2-1	.	CASSLRDNEQFF	TGTGCCAGCAGCCTCCGGGACAATGAGCAGTTCTTC
TRBV10-3	TRBJ1-5	.	CAISAGRNQPQHF	TGTGCCATCAGTGCAGGGCGCAATCAGCCCCAGCATTTT
TRBV5-1	TRBJ2-3	.	CASSLGQHSTDTQYF	TGCGCCAGCAGCTTAGGACAGCACAGCACAGATACGCAGTATTTT
TRBV20-1	TRBJ1-3	.	CSASKPSGNTIYF	TGCAGTGCTAGTAAGCCCTCTGGAAACACCATATATTTT